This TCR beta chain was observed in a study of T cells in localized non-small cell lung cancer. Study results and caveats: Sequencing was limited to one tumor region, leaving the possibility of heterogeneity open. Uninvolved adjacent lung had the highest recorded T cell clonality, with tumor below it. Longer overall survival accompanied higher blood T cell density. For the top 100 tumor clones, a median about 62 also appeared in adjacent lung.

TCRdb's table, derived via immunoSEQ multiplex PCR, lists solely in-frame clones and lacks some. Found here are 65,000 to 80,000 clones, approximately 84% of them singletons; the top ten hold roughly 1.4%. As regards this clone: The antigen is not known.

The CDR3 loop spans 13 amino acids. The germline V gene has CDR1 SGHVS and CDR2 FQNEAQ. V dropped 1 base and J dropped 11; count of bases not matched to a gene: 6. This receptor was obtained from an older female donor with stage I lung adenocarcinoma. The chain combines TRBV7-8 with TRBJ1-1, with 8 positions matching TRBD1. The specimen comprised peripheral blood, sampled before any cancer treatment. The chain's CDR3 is CASSLGQGKVAFF. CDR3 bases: TGTGCCAGCAGCTTAGGACAGGGGAAGGTGGCTTTCTTT.